This is a list of T cell receptor beta chains from one sample in a study of cytomegalovirus exposure and HLA in healthy donors. Some clones are missing from TCRdb's copy, which holds only in-frame ones; the method was immunoSEQ multiplex PCR. This sample has some 150,000 clones; roughly 78% occur once, and the top ten carry about 3%. The sequenced sample consisted of PBMCs. The receptors were sampled from a man aged 35 to 55 in good health and CMV-seropositive. The CDR3 runs from the conserved cysteine through the conserved F or W. Some rows have no size entry. The others give once, few or many, or a class for an expanded clone.

TRBV18	15	TRBJ2-1	.	CASSPSGTGGGEQFF
TRBV4-3	17	TRBJ1-1	.	CASSQEWTGGRHTEAFF
TRBV27	15	TRBJ1-1	.	CASSFYRGQGTEAFF
TRBV15	12	TRBJ1-2	.	CATSTRQGGYTF
TRBV27	17	TRBJ2-4	.	CASSLGTGAIAKNIQYF
TRBV4-1	16	TRBJ2-3	.	CASSQGSGGRTDTQYF
TRBV5-1	16	TRBJ1-5	.	CASSLGDSYSNQPQHF
TRBV6-5	15	TRBJ2-1	.	CASSYGLALSNEQFF
TRBV11-1	16	TRBJ2-7	.	CASSLLAGGPLYEQYF
TRBV4-1	17	TRBJ2-3	few	CASSQETGRGVRDTQYF
TRBV6-4	14	TRBJ2-7	once	CASIVVTAPYEQYF
TRBV5-6	12	TRBJ1-5	.	CASSPRVGPQHF
TRBV7-6	16	TRBJ2-5	.	CASSLRGSGEQETQYF
TRBV28	18	TRBJ2-7	.	CASSLWGGGGLNSYEQYF
TRBV18	15	TRBJ2-7	.	CASSPIGGRDHEQYF
TRBV7-6	21	TRBJ1-2	.	CASSLANSVLAGGAGNYGYTF
TRBV4-1	14	TRBJ1-1	.	CASSPGQMNTEAFF
TRBV20-1	11	TRBJ2-1	.	CSAKEVNEQFF
TRBV5-6	13	TRBJ2-7	once	CASSPGASYEQYF
TRBV7-2	14	TRBJ1-1	.	CASSPRGLNTEAFF
TRBV10-3	12	TRBJ2-7	.	CASGTREFGQYF
TRBV2	16	TRBJ2-3	.	CASTHGGRGNADTQYF
TRBV6-5	16	TRBJ2-7	.	CASSYSSPGLPYEQYF
TRBV6-1	15	TRBJ2-7	.	CASSGAVSVGGEQYF
TRBV11-2	16	TRBJ2-1	.	CASSFRLEGSRNEQFF
TRBV27	15	TRBJ1-2	few	CASSLGQPLDYGYTF
TRBV6-1	15	TRBJ2-7	.	CASSEAPREGSEQYF
TRBV27	12	TRBJ2-2	few	CASSPYPGELFF
TRBV6-5	16	TRBJ2-7	.	CASSYGSGRTHYEQYF
TRBV19	13	TRBJ1-2	.	CASSIPQGYGYTF
TRBV19	15	TRBJ2-5	.	CASSIDYRDQETQYF
TRBV7-2	14	TRBJ2-5	.	CASRRGGGQETQYF
TRBV7-3	14	TRBJ1-6	.	CASSRGQEGSPLHF
TRBV6-5	14	TRBJ1-6	.	CASRSGTGNSPLHF
TRBV29-1	14	TRBJ1-1	.	CSVAGGGFGTEAFF
TRBV4-1	15	TRBJ1-2	.	CASSQDWASNYGYTF
TRBV7-9	14	TRBJ2-5	.	CSSSLGGEVETQYF
TRBV5-1	12	TRBJ2-3	few	CASSISPDTQYF
TRBV2	15	TRBJ2-1	few	CASSEFSGDYNEQFF
TRBV11-2	15	TRBJ2-7	.	CASSSLSGKEIEQYF
TRBV4-1	17	TRBJ2-5	.	CASSPMGGLAEQETQYF
TRBV30	12	TRBJ2-2	.	CAWGRGAGELFF
TRBV11-2	15	TRBJ2-1	few	CASSFRLAKNNEQFF